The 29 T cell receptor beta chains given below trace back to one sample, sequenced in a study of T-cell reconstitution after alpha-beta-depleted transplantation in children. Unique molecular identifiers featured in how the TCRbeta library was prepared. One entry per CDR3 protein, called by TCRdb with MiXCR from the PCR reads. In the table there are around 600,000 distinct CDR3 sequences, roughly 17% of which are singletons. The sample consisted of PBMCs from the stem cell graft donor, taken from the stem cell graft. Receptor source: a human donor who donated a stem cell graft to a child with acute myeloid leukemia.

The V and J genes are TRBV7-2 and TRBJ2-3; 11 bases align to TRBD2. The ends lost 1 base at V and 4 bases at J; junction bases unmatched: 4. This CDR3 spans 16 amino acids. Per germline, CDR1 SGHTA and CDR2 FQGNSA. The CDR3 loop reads CASSLVASGGSDTQYF. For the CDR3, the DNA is TGTGCCAGCAGCTTAGTCGCTAGCGGGGGGTCAGATACGCAGTATTTT. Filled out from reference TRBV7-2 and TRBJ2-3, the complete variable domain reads GAGVSQSPSNKVTEKGKDVELRCDPISGHTALYWYRQSLGQGLEFLIYFQGNSAPDKSGLPSDRFSAERTGGSVSTLTIQRTQQEDSAVYLCASSLVASGGSDTQYFGPGTRLTVL.

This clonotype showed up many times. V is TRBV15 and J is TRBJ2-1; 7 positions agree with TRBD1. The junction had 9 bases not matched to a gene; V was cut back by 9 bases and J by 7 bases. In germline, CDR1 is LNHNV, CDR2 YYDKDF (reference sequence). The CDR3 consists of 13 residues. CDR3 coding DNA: TGTGCCACTAGAGAGACAGGGTATAATGAGCAGTTCTTC. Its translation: CATRETGYNEQFF.

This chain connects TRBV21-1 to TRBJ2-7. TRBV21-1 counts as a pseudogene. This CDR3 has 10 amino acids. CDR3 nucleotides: TGTGCCATCAGCAGCTACGAGCAGTACGTC. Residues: CAISSYEQYV.

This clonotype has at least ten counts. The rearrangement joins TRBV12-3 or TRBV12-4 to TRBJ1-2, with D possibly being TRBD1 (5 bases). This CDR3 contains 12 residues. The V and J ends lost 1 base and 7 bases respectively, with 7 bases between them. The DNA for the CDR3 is TGTGCCAGCAGTTTAGGGACACTTGGCTACACCTTC. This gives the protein CASSLGTLGYTF.

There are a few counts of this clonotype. The CDR3 spells CASSPGLVAGELFF. The CDR3 DNA reads TGTGCCAGTTCTCCGGGACTAGTGGCCGGGGAGCTGTTTTTT. The rearrangement uses TRBV27 and TRBJ2-2, with 8 bases matching TRBD2. CDR1 is MNHEY and CDR2 is SMNVEV in the germline V gene (reference sequence). The CDR3 is made up of 14 amino acids. Trimming removed 9 bases from V and 6 bases from J; junction bases left unmatched: 9.

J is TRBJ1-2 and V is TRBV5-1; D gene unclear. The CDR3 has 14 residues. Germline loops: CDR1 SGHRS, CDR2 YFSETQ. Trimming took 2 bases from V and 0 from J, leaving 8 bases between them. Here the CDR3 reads CASSLQTANYGYTF. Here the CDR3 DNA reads TGCGCCAGCAGCTTACAGACTGCTAACTATGGCTACACCTTC. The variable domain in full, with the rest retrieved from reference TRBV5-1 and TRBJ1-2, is KAGVTQTPRYLIKTRGQQVTLSCSPISGHRSVSWYQQTPGQGLQFLFEYFSETQRNKGNFPGRFSGRQFSNSRSEMNVSTLELGDSALYLCASSLQTANYGYTFGSGTRLTVV.

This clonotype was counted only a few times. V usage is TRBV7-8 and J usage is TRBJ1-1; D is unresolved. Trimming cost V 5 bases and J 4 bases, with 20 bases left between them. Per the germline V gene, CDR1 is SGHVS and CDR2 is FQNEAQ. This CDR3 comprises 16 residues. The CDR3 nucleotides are TGTGCCAGCAGCACCCGGGGAGCTGCTAGTCTCACTGAAGCTTTCTTT. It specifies CASSTRGAASLTEAFF.

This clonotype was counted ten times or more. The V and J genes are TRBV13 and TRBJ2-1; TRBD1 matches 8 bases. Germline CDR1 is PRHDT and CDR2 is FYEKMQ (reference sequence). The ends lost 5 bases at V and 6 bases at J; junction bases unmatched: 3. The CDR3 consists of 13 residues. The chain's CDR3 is CASSADRGNEQFF. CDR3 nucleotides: TGTGCCAGCAGCGCCGACAGGGGCAATGAGCAGTTCTTC.

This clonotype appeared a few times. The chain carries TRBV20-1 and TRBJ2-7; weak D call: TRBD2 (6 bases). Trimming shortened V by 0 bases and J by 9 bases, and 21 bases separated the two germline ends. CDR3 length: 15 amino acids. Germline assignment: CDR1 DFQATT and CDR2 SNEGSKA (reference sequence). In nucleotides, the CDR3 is TGCAGTGCTAGAGAGGTAGCGGATGGGAGTACGGGGCAGTACTTC. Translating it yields CSAREVADGSTGQYF.

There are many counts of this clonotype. CDR3 protein: CASSFPDRRTEQYF. CDR3 sequence (DNA): TGTGCCAGCAGCTTCCCGGACAGGAGGACCGAGCAGTACTTC. The genes are TRBV13 and TRBJ2-7; 7 nucleotides match TRBD1. With 3 bases clipped from V and 6 bases from J, the junction kept 8 bases outside the gene matches. CDR3 length equals 14 residues. The germline V gene encodes CDR1 PRHDT and CDR2 FYEKMQ (reference sequence).

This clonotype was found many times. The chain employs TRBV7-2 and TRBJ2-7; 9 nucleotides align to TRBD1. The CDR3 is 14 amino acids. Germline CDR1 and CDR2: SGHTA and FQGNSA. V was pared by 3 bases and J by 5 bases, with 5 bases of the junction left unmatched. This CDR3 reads CASSFGTGSHEQYF. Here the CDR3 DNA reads TGTGCCAGCAGCTTCGGGACAGGGAGCCACGAGCAGTACTTC. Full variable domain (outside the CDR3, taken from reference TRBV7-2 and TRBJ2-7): GAGVSQSPSNKVTEKGKDVELRCDPISGHTALYWYRQSLGQGLEFLIYFQGNSAPDKSGLPSDRFSAERTGGSVSTLTIQRTQQEDSAVYLCASSFGTGSHEQYFGPGTRLTVT.

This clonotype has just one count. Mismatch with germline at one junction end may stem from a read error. The CDR3 reads CDSSGGYGYTF. The CDR3 DNA reads TGTGACAGCAGTGGAGGCTATGGCTACACCTTC. The V gene is TRBV6-2 or TRBV6-3, the J gene TRBJ1-2; D remains ambiguous. Looked up from germline, CDR1 is MNHEY and CDR2 is SVGEGT. This CDR3 has 11 residues.

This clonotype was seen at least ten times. The CDR3 DNA reads TGTGCCAGCAGCTTAGCAGCACAAAACAACTATGGCTACACCTTC. Translation gives CASSLAAQNNYGYTF. This rearrangement joins TRBV7-2 to TRBJ1-2; D remains ambiguous. This CDR3 spans 15 amino acids. V was pared by 0 bases and J by 2 bases, with 10 bases between. CDR1 SGHTA and CDR2 FQGNSA come from the germline V gene.

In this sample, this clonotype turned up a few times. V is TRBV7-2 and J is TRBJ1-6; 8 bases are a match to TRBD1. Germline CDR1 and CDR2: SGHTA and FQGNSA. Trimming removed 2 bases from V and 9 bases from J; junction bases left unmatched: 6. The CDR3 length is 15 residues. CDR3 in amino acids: CASSLLPGGASPLHF. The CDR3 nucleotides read TGTGCCAGCAGCTTACTCCCAGGGGGCGCTTCACCCCTCCACTTT.

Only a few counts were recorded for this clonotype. The CDR3 bases are TGTGCCAGCAGCTTAGTTCCCGGTACGGTAGAGACCCAGTACTTC. It codes for CASSLVPGTVETQYF. The chain links TRBV7-2 to TRBJ2-5, with D unclear. This CDR3 comprises 15 residues. The ends were cut back, 1 base at V and 4 bases at J, with 13 bases in the middle. Germline CDR1 reads SGHTA; CDR2 reads FQGNSA.

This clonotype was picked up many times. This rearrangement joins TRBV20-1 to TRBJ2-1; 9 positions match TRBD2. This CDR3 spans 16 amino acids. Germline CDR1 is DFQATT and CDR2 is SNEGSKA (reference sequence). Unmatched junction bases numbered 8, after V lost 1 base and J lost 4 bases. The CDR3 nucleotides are TGCAGTGCTAGAGTAAGAGCTAGCGGGGTTTACAATGAGCAGTTCTTC. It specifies CSARVRASGVYNEQFF.

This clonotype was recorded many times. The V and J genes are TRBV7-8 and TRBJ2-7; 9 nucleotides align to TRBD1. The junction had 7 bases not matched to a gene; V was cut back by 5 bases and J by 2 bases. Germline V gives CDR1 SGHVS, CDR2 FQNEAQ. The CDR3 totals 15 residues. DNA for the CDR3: TGTGCCAGCAGCCACGGGGACAGGGTAGCCTACGAGCAGTACTTC. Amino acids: CASSHGDRVAYEQYF.

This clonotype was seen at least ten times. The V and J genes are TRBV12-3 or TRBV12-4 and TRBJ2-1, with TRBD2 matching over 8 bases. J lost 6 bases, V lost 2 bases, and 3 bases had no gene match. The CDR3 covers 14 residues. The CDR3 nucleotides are TGTGCCAGCAGTTTACCGGGAGGGGGCAATGAGCAGTTCTTC. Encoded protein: CASSLPGGGNEQFF.

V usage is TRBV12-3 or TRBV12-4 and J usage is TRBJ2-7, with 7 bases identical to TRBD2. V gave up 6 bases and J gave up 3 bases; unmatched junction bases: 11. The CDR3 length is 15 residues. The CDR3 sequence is CASSSTKAGVYEQYF. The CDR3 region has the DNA TGTGCCAGCAGCTCAACTAAGGCGGGGGTCTACGAGCAGTACTTC.

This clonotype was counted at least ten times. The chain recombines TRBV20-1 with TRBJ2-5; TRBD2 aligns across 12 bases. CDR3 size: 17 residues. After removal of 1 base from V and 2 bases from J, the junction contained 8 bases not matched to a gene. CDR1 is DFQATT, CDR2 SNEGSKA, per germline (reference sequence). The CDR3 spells CSARVLLAGGNQETQYF. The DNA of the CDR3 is TGCAGTGCTAGAGTGTTACTAGCGGGGGGAAATCAAGAGACCCAGTACTTC.

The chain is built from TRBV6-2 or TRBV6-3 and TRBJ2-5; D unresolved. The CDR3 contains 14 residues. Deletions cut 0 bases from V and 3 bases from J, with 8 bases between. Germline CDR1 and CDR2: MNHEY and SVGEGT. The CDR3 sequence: CASSYSGREETQYF. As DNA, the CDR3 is TGTGCCAGCAGTTACTCGGGCAGAGAAGAGACCCAGTACTTC.

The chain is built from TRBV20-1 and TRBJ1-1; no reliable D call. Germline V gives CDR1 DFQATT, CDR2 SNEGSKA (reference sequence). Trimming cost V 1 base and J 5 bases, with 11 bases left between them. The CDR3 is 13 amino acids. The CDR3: CSARGGPGTEAFF. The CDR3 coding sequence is TGCAGTGCTAGAGGTGGGCCGGGGACTGAAGCTTTCTTT.

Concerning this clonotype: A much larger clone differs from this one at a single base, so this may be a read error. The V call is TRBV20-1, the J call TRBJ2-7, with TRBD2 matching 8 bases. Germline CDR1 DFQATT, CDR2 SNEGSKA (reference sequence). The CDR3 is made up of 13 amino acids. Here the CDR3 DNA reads TGCAGCGCACAAGCGGGGGATGCCCACGAGCAGTACGTC. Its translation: CSAQAGDAHEQYV.

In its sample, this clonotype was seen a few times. For the CDR3, the DNA is TGCAGTGCTAGAGGTCCAAACAGGGGGCGCCCGGACTCACCCCTCCACTTT. Protein: CSARGPNRGRPDSPLHF. V usage is TRBV20-1 and J usage is TRBJ1-6; 9 bases align to TRBD1. The CDR3 runs to 17 residues. The trim removed 1 base at V and 10 bases at J, leaving 14 bases unmatched. Per the germline V gene, CDR1 is DFQATT and CDR2 is SNEGSKA (reference sequence).

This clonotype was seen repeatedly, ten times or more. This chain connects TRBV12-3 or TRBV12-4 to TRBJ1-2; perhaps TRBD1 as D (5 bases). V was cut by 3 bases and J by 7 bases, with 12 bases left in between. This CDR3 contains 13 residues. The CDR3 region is CASSLIGAGGYTF. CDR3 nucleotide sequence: TGTGCCAGCAGTTTGATTGGGGCTGGTGGCTACACCTTC.

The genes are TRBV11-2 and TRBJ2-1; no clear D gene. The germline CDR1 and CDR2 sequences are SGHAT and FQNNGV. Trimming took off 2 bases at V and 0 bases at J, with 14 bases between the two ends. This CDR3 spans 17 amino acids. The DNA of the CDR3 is TGTGCCAGCAGCTTACGGCCGGGTTCTAGCTCCTACAATGAGCAGTTCTTC. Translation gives CASSLRPGSSSYNEQFF.

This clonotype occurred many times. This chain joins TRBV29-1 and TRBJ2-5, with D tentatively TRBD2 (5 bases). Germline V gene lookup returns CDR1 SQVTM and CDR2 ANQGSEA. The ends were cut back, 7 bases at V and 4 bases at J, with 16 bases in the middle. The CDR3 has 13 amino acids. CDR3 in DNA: TGCAGCGCTCAGCCGGGGTCAGGAGAGACCCAGTACTTC. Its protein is CSAQPGSGETQYF.

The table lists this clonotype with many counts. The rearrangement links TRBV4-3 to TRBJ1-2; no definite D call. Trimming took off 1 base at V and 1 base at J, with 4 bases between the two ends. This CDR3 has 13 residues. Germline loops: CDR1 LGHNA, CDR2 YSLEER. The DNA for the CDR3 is TGCGCCAGCAGCCAAGGCAATAACTATGGCTACACCTTC. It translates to CASSQGNNYGYTF.

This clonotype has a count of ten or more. The CDR3 nucleotides are TGTGCCAGCAGTTCCGGGACAGGGGCCTACGAGCAGTACTTC. Its protein product is CASSSGTGAYEQYF. This rearrangement joins TRBV12-3 or TRBV12-4 to TRBJ2-7; 10 nucleotides match TRBD1. The CDR3 contains 14 residues. V shed 4 bases, J shed 2 bases, and the junction held 2 bases outside the gene matches.